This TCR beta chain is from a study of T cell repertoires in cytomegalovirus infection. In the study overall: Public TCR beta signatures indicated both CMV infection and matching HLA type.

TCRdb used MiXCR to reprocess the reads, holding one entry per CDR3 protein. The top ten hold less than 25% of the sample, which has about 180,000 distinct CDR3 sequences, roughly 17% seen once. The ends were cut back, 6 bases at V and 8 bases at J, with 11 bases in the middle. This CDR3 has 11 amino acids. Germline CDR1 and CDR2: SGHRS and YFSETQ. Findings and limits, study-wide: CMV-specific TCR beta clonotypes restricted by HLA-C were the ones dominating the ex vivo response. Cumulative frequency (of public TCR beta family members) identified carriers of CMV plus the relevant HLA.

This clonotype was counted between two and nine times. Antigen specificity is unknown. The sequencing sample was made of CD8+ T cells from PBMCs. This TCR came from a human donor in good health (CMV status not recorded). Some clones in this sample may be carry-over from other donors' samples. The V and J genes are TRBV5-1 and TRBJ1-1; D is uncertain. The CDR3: CASTFAGEAFF. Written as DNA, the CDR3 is TGCGCCAGCACTTTTGCAGGCGAAGCTTTCTTT.